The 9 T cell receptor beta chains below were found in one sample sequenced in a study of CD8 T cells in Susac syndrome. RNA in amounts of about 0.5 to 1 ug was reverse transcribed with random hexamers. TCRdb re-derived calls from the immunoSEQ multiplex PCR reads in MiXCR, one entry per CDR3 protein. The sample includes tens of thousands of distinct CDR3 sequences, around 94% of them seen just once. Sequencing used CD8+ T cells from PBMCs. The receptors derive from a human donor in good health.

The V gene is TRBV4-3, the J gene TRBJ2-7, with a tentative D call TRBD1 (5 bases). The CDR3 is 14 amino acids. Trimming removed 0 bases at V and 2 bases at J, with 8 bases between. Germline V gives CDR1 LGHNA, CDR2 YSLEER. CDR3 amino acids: CASSQERTPYEQYF. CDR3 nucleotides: TGCGCCAGCAGCCAAGAGAGGACACCCTACGAGCAGTACTTC.

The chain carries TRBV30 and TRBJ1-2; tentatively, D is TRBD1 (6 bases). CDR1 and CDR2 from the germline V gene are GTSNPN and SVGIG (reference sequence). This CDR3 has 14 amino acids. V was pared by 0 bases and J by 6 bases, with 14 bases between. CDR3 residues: CAWSVYPGADGYTF. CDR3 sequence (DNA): TGTGCCTGGAGTGTATACCCAGGGGCTGATGGCTACACCTTC.

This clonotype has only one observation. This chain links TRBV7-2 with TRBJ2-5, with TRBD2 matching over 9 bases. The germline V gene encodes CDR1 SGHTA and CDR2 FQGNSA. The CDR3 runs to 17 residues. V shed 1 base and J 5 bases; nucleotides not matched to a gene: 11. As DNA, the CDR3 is TGTGCCAGCAGCTTAGTCTTCGTAAGCGGGGGGTTGGAGACCCAGTACTTC. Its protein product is CASSLVFVSGGLETQYF.

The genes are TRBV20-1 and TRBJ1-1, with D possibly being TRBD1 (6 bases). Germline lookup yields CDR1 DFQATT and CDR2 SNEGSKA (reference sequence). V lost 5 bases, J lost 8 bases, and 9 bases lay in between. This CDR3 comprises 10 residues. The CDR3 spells CSAPQGEAFF. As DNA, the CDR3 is TGCAGTGCTCCTCAGGGGGAAGCTTTCTTT.

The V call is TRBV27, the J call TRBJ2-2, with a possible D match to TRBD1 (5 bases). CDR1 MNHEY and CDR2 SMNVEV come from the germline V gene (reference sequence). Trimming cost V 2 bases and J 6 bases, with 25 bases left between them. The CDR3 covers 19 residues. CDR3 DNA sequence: TGTGCCAGCAGTTTAAGCCAGGGTTTCGATATGGAAGGTCCCGGGGAGCTGTTTTTT. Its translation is CASSLSQGFDMEGPGELFF.

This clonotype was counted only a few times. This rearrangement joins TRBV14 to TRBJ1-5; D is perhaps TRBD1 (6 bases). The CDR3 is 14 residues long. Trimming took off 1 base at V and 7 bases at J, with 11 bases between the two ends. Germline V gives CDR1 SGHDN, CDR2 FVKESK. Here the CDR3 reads CASSQGTGGQPQHF. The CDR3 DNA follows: TGTGCCAGCAGCCAAGGAACCGGGGGCCAGCCCCAGCATTTT.

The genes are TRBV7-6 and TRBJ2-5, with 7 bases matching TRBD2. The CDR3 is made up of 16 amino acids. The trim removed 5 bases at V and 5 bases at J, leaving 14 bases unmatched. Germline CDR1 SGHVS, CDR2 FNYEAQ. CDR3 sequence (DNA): TGTGCCAGCAGCCTACGAGGGAGCGGGGCCTCTGAGACCCAGTACTTC. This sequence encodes CASSLRGSGASETQYF.

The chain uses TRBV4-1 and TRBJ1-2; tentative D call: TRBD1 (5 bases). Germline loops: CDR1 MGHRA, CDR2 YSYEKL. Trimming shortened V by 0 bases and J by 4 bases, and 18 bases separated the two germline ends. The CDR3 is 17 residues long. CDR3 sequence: CASSQDVLQELPYGYTF. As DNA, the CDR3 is TGCGCCAGCAGCCAAGACGTTCTACAGGAGCTCCCCTATGGCTACACCTTC.

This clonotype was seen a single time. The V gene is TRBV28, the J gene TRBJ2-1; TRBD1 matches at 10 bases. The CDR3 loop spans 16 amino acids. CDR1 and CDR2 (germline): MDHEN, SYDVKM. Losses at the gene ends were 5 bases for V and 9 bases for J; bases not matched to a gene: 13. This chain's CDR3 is CASSPSPGTGDGEQFF. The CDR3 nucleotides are TGTGCCAGCAGTCCTTCCCCCGGGACAGGGGACGGTGAGCAGTTCTTC.